Described below is a single T cell receptor (beta chain) sequence and its context. One end of the junction varies from germline; a read error may be responsible. The data belong to a study of T-cell reconstitution after alpha-beta-depleted transplantation in children. CDR3 length: 12 residues. Germline V lookup: CDR1 MDHEN, CDR2 SYDVKM. The library targeted TCRbeta and was prepared with unique molecular identifiers. TCRdb recomputed calls from the PCR reads with MiXCR, one row per CDR3 protein. The sample includes roughly 590,000 distinct CDR3 sequences, roughly 17% of them seen just once. The origin of this receptor is a human donor who donated a stem cell graft to a child with acute myeloid leukemia. This specimen consisted of PBMCs from the stem cell graft donor, obtained from the stem cell graft. The rearrangement uses TRBV28 and TRBJ2-5; D uncertain. The CDR3 DNA sequence: TGTGCCAGCAGGGAAGTTCAAGAGACCCAGTCCTTC. Its protein is CASREVQETQSF.